This is a list of T cell receptor beta chains from one sample in a study of control samples from healthy donors and cancer patients. The assay was immunoSEQ multiplex PCR, and TCRdb's table has in-frame clones only and misses some. The table records around 150,000 clones, roughly 90% of them present only once. The sample taken for sequencing was blood. The receptors come from a man aged 25 to 40 in good health. The CDR3 runs from the conserved cysteine through the conserved F or W. A D gene is named only where the DNA matches it firmly. Only some rows state a clone size, as once, few, many or a class for expanded clones.

V	size	J	D	DNA	CDR3
TRBV11-3	-	TRBJ2-3	TRBD2	TGTGCCAGCAGCCGTGGACTAGCGGGGGCCGAAGAAATGCAGTATTTT	CASSRGLAGAEEMQYF
TRBV7-7	-	TRBJ1-6	-	TGTGCCAGGGGACCTTCACCCCTCCACTTT	CARGPSPLHF
TRBV11-1	-	TRBJ2-3	-	TGTGCCAGCGGAAATTCAGGAGATACGCAGTATTTT	CASGNSGDTQYF
TRBV2	-	TRBJ1-2	-	TGTGCCAGCGACTTTCGGGGGGCGTTGGGGGATGGCTACACCTTC	CASDFRGALGDGYTF
TRBV9	-	TRBJ2-3	TRBD2	TGTGCCAGCAGCCCTAGCGGGGCGACAGATACGCAGTATTTT	CASSPSGATDTQYF
TRBV5-6	-	TRBJ2-5	-	TGTGCCAGCAGCAGGGAGGGGACAGGTCTGAAGACCCAGTACTTC	CASSREGTGLKTQYF
TRBV12-3/TRBV12-4	-	TRBJ1-2	TRBD1	TGTGCCACCCCCGGACAGGGAGGAGATGGCTACACCTTC	CATPGQGGDGYTF
TRBV5-1	-	TRBJ1-6	TRBD1	TGCGCCAGCAGCGCGGGACAGAATTCACCCCTCCACTTT	CASSAGQNSPLHF
TRBV11-3	-	TRBJ2-1	TRBD1	TGTGCCAGCAGCTCACAGGGGGCTGGGGACAATGAGCAGTTCTTC	CASSSQGAGDNEQFF
TRBV30	-	TRBJ2-1	-	TGTGCCTGGAGTGTACTTTCTTATGAGCAGTTCTTC	CAWSVLSYEQFF
TRBV4-1	-	TRBJ2-7	TRBD1	TGCGCCAGCAGCCAATTGGAACAGGGGCAGACCTACGAGCAGTACTTC	CASSQLEQGQTYEQYF
TRBV4-3	-	TRBJ1-6	-	TGCGCCAGCAGCCAAGTCTACAGGGAGGAATCACCCCTCCACTTT	CASSQVYREESPLHF
TRBV7-2	-	TRBJ2-6	TRBD1	TGTGCCAGCACATACCAGGGACAGCCCTCTGGGGCCAACGTCCTGACTTTC	CASTYQGQPSGANVLTF
TRBV7-9	-	TRBJ1-1	TRBD1	TGTGCCAGCAGCTTAGGACCGGACAGGGGGCCTAAAGAAGCTTTCTTT	CASSLGPDRGPKEAFF
TRBV2	-	TRBJ1-5	TRBD1	TGTGCCAGCAGAAGGGACAGCTCTTCAATGCCCCAGCATTTT	CASRRDSSSMPQHF
TRBV6-2/TRBV6-3	-	TRBJ2-1	TRBD2	TGTGCCAGCAGTTACCGTCTAGCGGGCCACAATGAGCAGTTCTTC	CASSYRLAGHNEQFF
TRBV27	-	TRBJ1-2	-	TGTGCCACCCAGCACTTTAACTATGGCTACACCTTC	CATQHFNYGYTF
TRBV9	-	TRBJ1-1	-	TGTGCCAGCAGCGGGGGCAGTAGCATGAACACTGAAGCTTTCTTT	CASSGGSSMNTEAFF
TRBV5-1	-	TRBJ2-5	-	TGCGCCAGCAGCTTGGTAGGGGCAGAGACCCAGTACTTC	CASSLVGAETQYF
TRBV5-4	-	TRBJ2-6	-	TGTGCCAGCAACCGGGGATCGCCTGGGGCCAACGTCCTGACTTTC	CASNRGSPGANVLTF
TRBV3-1/TRBV3-2	-	TRBJ2-6	-	TGTGCCAGCAGCTTCATCGGAGGCTCTGGGGCCAACGTCCTGACTTTC	CASSFIGGSGANVLTF
TRBV7-3	-	TRBJ1-5	-	TGTGCCAGCCACGGACAGAACAATCAGCCCCAGCATTTT	CASHGQNNQPQHF
TRBV5-4	-	TRBJ2-7	-	TGTGCCAGCAGCTCAGCCACTGCGGCCCACGAGCAGTACTTC	CASSSATAAHEQYF
TRBV10-3	-	TRBJ1-2	-	TGTGCCATAAGAGCCTCTTATGGCTACACCTTC	CAIRASYGYTF
TRBV20-1	once	TRBJ2-5	-	TGCAGTGCGGGGGTTGGAGAGACCCAGTACTTC	CSAGVGETQYF
TRBV28	-	TRBJ1-5	-	TGTGCCAGCAGTTCCCGCCGGGACAATCAGCCCCAGCATTTT	CASSSRRDNQPQHF
TRBV24-1	-	TRBJ2-2	-	TGTGCCACCAGTGATTTCGGGGGCCACGCGAACACCGGGGAGCTGTTTTTT	CATSDFGGHANTGELFF
TRBV7-9	once	TRBJ1-1	-	TGTGCCAGCAGCTTAAAGGCCTGGGACATTGAAGCTTTCTTT	CASSLKAWDIEAFF
TRBV19	once	TRBJ1-2	-	TGTGCCAGTCGACTTCGTAGGGATAACTATGGCTACACCTTC	CASRLRRDNYGYTF
TRBV3-1/TRBV3-2	-	TRBJ2-3	-	TGTGCCAGCAGCCCTAGGGGACTGGGCACAGATACGCAGTATTTT	CASSPRGLGTDTQYF
TRBV25-1	-	TRBJ1-1	-	TGTGCCAGCAGCCGCCAGGGTGAAGCTTTCTTT	CASSRQGEAFF
TRBV27	-	TRBJ1-4	TRBD1	TGTGCCAGCAGTTCCTACGGGACAGGGCATGAAAAACTGTTTTTT	CASSSYGTGHEKLFF
TRBV15	once	TRBJ2-1	-	TGTGCCACCAGCAGAGATCAAGGGTGGGGAGTCGAGCAGTTCTTC	CATSRDQGWGVEQFF
TRBV9	once	TRBJ1-4	-	TGTGCCAGCAGCGTAGGTTGGTCGGGGAATGAAAAACTGTTTTTT	CASSVGWSGNEKLFF
TRBV6-6	-	TRBJ1-1	-	TGTGCCAGCAGACCCCAAGCGGGACGGAACACTGAAGCTTTCTTT	CASRPQAGRNTEAFF
TRBV11-2	-	TRBJ2-7	TRBD1	TGTGCCAGCAGCTTGCGACCAGGGGGTCCCTACGAGCAGTACTTC	CASSLRPGGPYEQYF
TRBV3-1/TRBV3-2	-	TRBJ1-1	-	TGTGCCAGCAGCCACACCCAGGGACGTACTGAAGCTTTCTTT	CASSHTQGRTEAFF
TRBV7-9	-	TRBJ2-7	TRBD2	TGTGCCAGCAGCTTAGGATGGCGGGAGGCCGAGGAATACGAGCAGTACTTC	CASSLGWREAEEYEQYF
TRBV6-6	-	TRBJ2-1	TRBD2	TGTGCCAGCAGTACGGGGGGTGAGCAGTTCTTC	CASSTGGEQFF
TRBV2	-	TRBJ1-5	-	TGTGCCAGCAGTCAAGGACAGCTTCAGCCCCAGCATTTT	CASSQGQLQPQHF